Sequencing of this T cell receptor (beta chain) was carried out in a study of early T cells in non-severe SARS-CoV-2 infection. Unique molecular identifiers were added to individual cDNA molecules. One entry per CDR3 protein, called by TCRdb with MiXCR from the 5' RACE reads. The sample lists 95,000 to 100,000 distinct CDR3 sequences, around 14% occurring once. V was clipped by 5 bases and J by 3 bases, with 22 bases between them. The CDR3 consists of 17 residues. Study results and caveats: A preference for anti-spike CD8 responses marked VDJdb matching, which missed private and CD4 specificities.

Points on this clonotype: Its target is unknown.

The sample comprised whole blood. The chain employs TRBV23-1 and TRBJ1-1, with D perhaps TRBD1 (5 bases). TRBV23-1 has ORF status, its function being uncertain. The sequence was obtained from an adult who was a healthcare worker with PCR-confirmed SARS-CoV-2 infection or an uninfected control (not recorded which). This CDR3 reads CASSVRQGRTVDTEAFF. CDR3 nucleotides: TGCGCCAGCAGTGTGCGGCAGGGCCGGACCGTAGACACTGAAGCTTTCTTT.